Shown below are 18 T cell receptor beta chains from a single sample sequenced in a study of T cells in localized non-small cell lung cancer. Sequencing was performed with immunoSEQ multiplex PCR; in TCRdb, only in-frame clones are kept and a portion is missing. The sample has just over 1,500 clones, 21% seen once. This specimen consisted of normal lung tissue next to the tumor, obtained before any cancer treatment. The receptors come from a woman aged 40-70 years with stage I lung adenocarcinoma.

The rearrangement links TRBV11-3 to TRBJ2-1; 8 bases align to TRBD2. CDR1 and CDR2 from the germline V gene are SGHNT and YENEEA. This CDR3 contains 14 residues. With V trimmed by 5 bases and J by 8 bases, 8 bases remained unmatched. The CDR3 DNA reads TGTGCCAGCAGCGAAGCGGGGGAGGACGATGAGCAGTTCTTC. Translating gives CASSEAGEDDEQFF.

This clone came up a few times. This chain uses TRBV6-8 with TRBJ2-2, with 9 bases that match TRBD1. Germline CDR1 MNHGY, CDR2 SAAAGT. The CDR3 length is 15 residues. The V gene end was trimmed by 6 bases and the J gene end by 7 bases; junction bases not matched to a gene: 9. CDR3 in DNA: TGTGCCAGCAGGCTCCTACAGGGGGCGGGCGGGGAGCTGTTTTTT. Translation: CASRLLQGAGGELFF.

There are a few counts of this clone. The V call is TRBV11-3, the J call TRBJ1-1; a possible D gene is TRBD1 (5 bases). Germline CDR1 and CDR2: SGHNT and YENEEA. The CDR3 totals 14 residues. Trimming shortened V by 1 base and J by 1 base, and 7 bases separated the two germline ends. Here the CDR3 reads CASSLVGGNTEAFF. The CDR3 DNA sequence: TGTGCCAGCAGCTTAGTGGGGGGGAACACTGAAGCTTTCTTT.

In its sample, this clone ranks as large. J is TRBJ1-3 and V is TRBV6-8; D gene ambiguous. The CDR3 runs 13 residues. V shed 4 bases and J shed 2 bases, with 6 bases lying between them. CDR1 and CDR2 (germline): MNHGY, SAAAGT. The CDR3 here is CASSSLTGNTIYF. CDR3 in DNA: TGTGCCAGCAGTTCCCTCACTGGAAACACCATATATTTT.

This chain links TRBV9 with TRBJ1-2, with 8 bases identical to TRBD1. CDR1 and CDR2 (germline): SGDLS, YYNGEE. This CDR3 is built from 15 residues. After removal of 3 bases from V and 2 bases from J, the junction contained 6 bases not matched to a gene. In nucleotides, the CDR3 is TGTGCCAGCAGCGCCGGACAGGGCGCCAACTATGGCTACACCTTC. Protein: CASSAGQGANYGYTF.

This chain links TRBV19 with TRBJ1-2; D call uncertain. V lost 7 bases and J lost 8, with 14 bases in between. CDR3 length equals 12 residues. The germline CDR1 and CDR2 sequences are LNHDA and SQIVND (reference sequence). CDR3 bases: TGTGCCAGTAAAAGCCCCCTTGGGGGCTACACCTTC. Its protein product is CASKSPLGGYTF.

In its sample, this clone was seen a few times. This sequence joins TRBV28 and TRBJ2-1; 9 bases line up with TRBD1. CDR1 MDHEN and CDR2 SYDVKM come from the germline V gene. Trimming at V came to 5 bases and at J to 7 bases, leaving 3 bases not matched to a gene. This CDR3 comprises 13 residues. This chain's CDR3 is CASSPGQGNEQFF. In nucleotides, the CDR3 is TGTGCCAGCAGTCCGGGACAGGGTAATGAGCAGTTCTTC.

A few counts support this clone. Mismatch with germline at one junction end may stem from a read error. This rearrangement joins TRBV9 to TRBJ1-6; TRBD1 matches 11 bases. This CDR3 comprises 16 residues. CDR1 and CDR2 from the germline V gene are SGDLS and YYNGEE. The CDR3 is CASSVEGTGGNSSLHF. The CDR3 bases are TGTGCCAGCAGCGTAGAAGGGACAGGGGGAAATTCATCCCTCCACTTT.

The V call is TRBV9, the J call TRBJ2-7, with D possibly being TRBD2 (5 bases). This CDR3 is 16 amino acids long. Per germline, CDR1 SGDLS and CDR2 YYNGEE. V dropped 0 bases and J dropped 4 bases, with 17 bases sitting between them. As DNA, the CDR3 is TGTGCCAGCAGCGTAGCTTTAGAGGGTATTGGGTACGAGCAGTACTTC. Protein sequence: CASSVALEGIGYEQYF.

The gene calls are TRBV19 and TRBJ2-2, with TRBD2 matching over 13 bases. Germline lookup yields CDR1 LNHDA and CDR2 SQIVND (reference sequence). V shed 10 bases, J shed 6 bases, and the junction held 8 bases outside the gene matches. This CDR3 has 15 amino acids. Here the CDR3 reads CATVPTSGGAGELFF. CDR3 DNA: TGTGCCACAGTACCCACTAGCGGGGGGGCCGGGGAGCTGTTTTTT.

This clone rates as medium-sized. This chain joins TRBV11-3 and TRBJ2-6; no firm D call. CDR1 SGHNT and CDR2 YENEEA come from the germline V gene. The V gene lost 7 bases and the J gene lost 5 bases, with 18 bases spanning the gap. The CDR3 runs to 16 residues. CDR3 sequence: CASNFYRESRANVLTF. The CDR3 DNA follows: TGTGCCAGCAATTTCTATAGAGAAAGTCGGGCCAACGTCCTGACTTTC.

By sample fraction, this clone is medium-sized. The chain has TRBV6-8 and TRBJ2-7, with 8 bases that match TRBD2. CDR3 size: 16 residues. Germline V gives CDR1 MNHGY, CDR2 SAAAGT. V was pared by 2 bases and J by 2 bases, with 8 bases of the junction left unmatched. CDR3 protein: CASSYHGVGGAYEQYF. The DNA for the CDR3 is TGTGCCAGCAGTTACCATGGTGTCGGGGGGGCCTACGAGCAGTACTTC.

Judged by abundance, this clone is medium-sized. The chain is built from TRBV11-3 and TRBJ1-5; possible D gene TRBD1, 5 bases. The CDR3 runs to 15 residues. Between the trimmed V and J ends, which lost 3 bases and 4 bases, there was a span of 13 bases. Germline V gene data show CDR1 as SGHNT and CDR2 as YENEEA. CDR3 sequence: CASSFSGDPNQPQHF. The CDR3 DNA follows: TGTGCCAGCAGCTTTAGCGGGGACCCGAATCAGCCCCAGCATTTT.

This clone was counted only a few times. The genes are TRBV18 and TRBJ2-3; the match to TRBD2 covers 11 bases. The CDR3 consists of 18 residues. V was clipped by 3 bases and J by 2 bases; unmatched bases: 10. The germline V gene encodes CDR1 KGHSH and CDR2 LQKENI. This chain's CDR3 is CASSPLPGTSGYTDTQYF. Written as DNA, the CDR3 is TGTGCCAGCTCACCCCTACCCGGGACTAGCGGTTACACAGATACGCAGTATTTT.

This chain uses TRBV6-8 with TRBJ2-4; 8 bases fit TRBD1. Germline loops: CDR1 MNHGY, CDR2 SAAAGT. The CDR3 has 16 amino acids. Trimming at V came to 0 bases and at J to 6 bases, leaving 7 bases not matched to a gene. The CDR3 DNA follows: TGTGCCAGCAGTTACTCGGTTGCAGGGGGCACAAACATTCAGTACTTC. Translated, it gives CASSYSVAGGTNIQYF.

V is TRBV11-3 and J is TRBJ1-1; possibly TRBD1 for D (5 bases). Trimming took off 2 bases at V and 0 bases at J, with 10 bases between the two ends. Germline-derived CDR1 and CDR2 are SGHNT and YENEEA. The CDR3 is made up of 15 amino acids. The CDR3 here is CASSLSTGVNTEAFF. CDR3 nucleotides: TGTGCCAGCAGCTTAAGTACGGGGGTGAACACTGAAGCTTTCTTT.

The gene calls are TRBV29-1 and TRBJ2-1, with a weak D call TRBD1 (6 bases). The CDR3 sequence is 15 residues long. The germline V gene encodes CDR1 SQVTM and CDR2 ANQGSEA. V was cut by 4 bases and J by 7 bases, with 20 bases left in between. The CDR3 is CSVVFGTRGSNEQFF. The CDR3 nucleotides read TGCAGCGTTGTCTTTGGGACAAGGGGGTCGAATGAGCAGTTCTTC.

The CDR3, as DNA: TGCGCCAGCAGGACCAACCCCAACTCCTACGAGCAGTACTTC. Translation: CASRTNPNSYEQYF. The chain recombines TRBV10-2 with TRBJ2-7; D gene ambiguous. V gave up 6 bases and J gave up 0 bases, with 12 bases separating them. CDR1 is WSHSY, CDR2 SAAADI, per germline. This CDR3 is 14 amino acids long.